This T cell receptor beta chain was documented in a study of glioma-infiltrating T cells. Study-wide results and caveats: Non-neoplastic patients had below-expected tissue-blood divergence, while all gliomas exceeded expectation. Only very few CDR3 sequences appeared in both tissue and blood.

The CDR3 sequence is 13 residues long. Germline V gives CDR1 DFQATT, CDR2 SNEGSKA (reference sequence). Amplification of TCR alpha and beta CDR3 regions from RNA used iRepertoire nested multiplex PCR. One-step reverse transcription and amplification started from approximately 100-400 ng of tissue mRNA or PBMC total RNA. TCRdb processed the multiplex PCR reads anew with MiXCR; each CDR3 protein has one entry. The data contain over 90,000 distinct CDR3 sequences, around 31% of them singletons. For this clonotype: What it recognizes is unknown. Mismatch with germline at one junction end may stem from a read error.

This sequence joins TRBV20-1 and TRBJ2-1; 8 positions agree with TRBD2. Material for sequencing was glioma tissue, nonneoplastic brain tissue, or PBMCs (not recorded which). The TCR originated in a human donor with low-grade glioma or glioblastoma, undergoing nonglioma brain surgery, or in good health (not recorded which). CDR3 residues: CSASGGGFNEKLF. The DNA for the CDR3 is TGCAGTGCTAGCGGGGGGGGATTCAATGAGAAGCTCTTC.